These T cell receptor beta chains were read from a single sample in a study of identical twins. TCRdb ran MiXCR on the 5' RACE reads and lists one entry per CDR3 protein. The table lists hundreds of thousands of distinct CDR3 sequences, 5.5% to 6.5% of them singletons, with roughly 1.8% in the top ten. Sequenced material: naive T cells sorted from blood. The receptors stem from a man between 18 and 35 years old in good health. The CDR3 runs from the conserved cysteine through the conserved F or W. The order of the fields is J gene, clone size, V gene, D gene, CDR3 length, CDR3 DNA, CDR3 protein. A D gene is named only where the DNA matches it firmly. Not every row has a clone size; where given, it reads once, few, many or a size class.

J gene: TRBJ2-3; clone size: few; V gene: TRBV28; D gene: TRBD2; CDR3 length: 16; CDR3 DNA: TGTGCCAGCAGTTTACGGGCGGGAGTGGTGAGGGATACGCAGTATTTT; CDR3 protein: CASSLRAGVVRDTQYF
J gene: TRBJ2-1; clone size: many; V gene: TRBV29-1; D gene: NA; CDR3 length: 14; CDR3 DNA: TGCAGCGTTGCCACCAGCGGCTCCTACAATGAGCAGTTCTTC; CDR3 protein: CSVATSGSYNEQFF
J gene: TRBJ1-5; clone size: few; V gene: TRBV20-1; D gene: NA; CDR3 length: 13; CDR3 DNA: TGCAGTGCCCCCCCCGGTGTCAATCAGCCCCAGCATTTT; CDR3 protein: CSAPPGVNQPQHF
J gene: TRBJ1-5; clone size: many; V gene: TRBV29-1; D gene: NA; CDR3 length: 13; CDR3 DNA: TGCAGCGTTGGAGAGAAGATCAATCAGCCCCAGCATTTT; CDR3 protein: CSVGEKINQPQHF
J gene: TRBJ2-1; clone size: many; V gene: TRBV24-1; D gene: NA; CDR3 length: 12; CDR3 DNA: TGTGCCACCAGTGATGGTCCCAATGAGCAGTTCTTC; CDR3 protein: CATSDGPNEQFF
J gene: TRBJ1-1; clone size: many; V gene: TRBV29-1; D gene: NA; CDR3 length: 13; CDR3 DNA: TGCAGCGTTGGACTCCTGGGAGGTACTGAAGCTTTCTTT; CDR3 protein: CSVGLLGGTEAFF
J gene: TRBJ1-1; clone size: many; V gene: TRBV5-6; D gene: NA; CDR3 length: 13; CDR3 DNA: TGTGCCAGCAGCTTTACCGGGACAAGCGAAGCTTTCTTT; CDR3 protein: CASSFTGTSEAFF
J gene: TRBJ2-2; clone size: few; V gene: TRBV27; D gene: NA; CDR3 length: 15; CDR3 DNA: TGTGCCAGCAGGGGGTATAGCGGGAACACCGGGGAGCTGTTTTTT; CDR3 protein: CASRGYSGNTGELFF
J gene: TRBJ2-5; clone size: many; V gene: TRBV6-5; D gene: NA; CDR3 length: 15; CDR3 DNA: TGTGCCAGCAGTTACTCTGGCAGGGAGCAAGAGACCCAGTACTTC; CDR3 protein: CASSYSGREQETQYF
J gene: TRBJ2-1; clone size: NA; V gene: TRBV19; D gene: NA; CDR3 length: 13; CDR3 DNA: TGTGCCAGTAGTATAGGTTCGTGGGATGAGCAGTTCTTC; CDR3 protein: CASSIGSWDEQFF
J gene: TRBJ2-4; clone size: few; V gene: TRBV28; D gene: TRBD1; CDR3 length: 16; CDR3 DNA: TGTGCCAGCAGTTTACCCGGGACAGGGAAGAAAAACATTCAGTACTTC; CDR3 protein: CASSLPGTGKKNIQYF
J gene: TRBJ1-2; clone size: NA; V gene: TRBV11-2; D gene: TRBD1; CDR3 length: 15; CDR3 DNA: TGTGCCAGCAGCTCTATTGACAGGGATCTTCGGGGCTACACCTTC; CDR3 protein: CASSSIDRDLRGYTF
J gene: TRBJ2-5; clone size: many; V gene: TRBV7-9; D gene: NA; CDR3 length: 14; CDR3 DNA: TGTGCCAGCAGCCCGCTGTGGGGACAAGAGACCCAGTACTTC; CDR3 protein: CASSPLWGQETQYF
J gene: TRBJ1-3; clone size: many; V gene: TRBV18; D gene: NA; CDR3 length: 15; CDR3 DNA: TGTGCCAGCTCACCAAGAGGGCCCTCTGGAAACACCATATATTTT; CDR3 protein: CASSPRGPSGNTIYF
J gene: TRBJ2-1; clone size: NA; V gene: TRBV6-1; D gene: TRBD1; CDR3 length: 14; CDR3 DNA: TGTGTCTCTCAGGGGGACAGGGCCTACAATGAGCAGTTCTTC; CDR3 protein: CVSQGDRAYNEQFF
J gene: TRBJ2-3; clone size: few; V gene: TRBV9; D gene: TRBD2; CDR3 length: 14; CDR3 DNA: TGTGCCAGCAGCGTCGGCGGCGGGAGTGATACGCAGTATTTT; CDR3 protein: CASSVGGGSDTQYF
J gene: TRBJ2-3; clone size: many; V gene: TRBV20-1; D gene: TRBD2; CDR3 length: 16; CDR3 DNA: TGCAGTGCTAGAGTTGTAGCGGGAGGGAATACAGATACGCAGTATTTT; CDR3 protein: CSARVVAGGNTDTQYF
J gene: TRBJ2-1; clone size: many; V gene: TRBV20-1; D gene: NA; CDR3 length: 11; CDR3 DNA: TGCAGCGCCCGCTCGAGTAATGAGCAGTTCTTC; CDR3 protein: CSARSSNEQFF
J gene: TRBJ1-3; clone size: many; V gene: TRBV12-3/TRBV12-4; D gene: NA; CDR3 length: 15; CDR3 DNA: TGTGCCAGCAGAGACGGAGCATTCTCTGGAAACACCATATATTTT; CDR3 protein: CASRDGAFSGNTIYF
J gene: TRBJ1-4; clone size: many; V gene: TRBV6-5; D gene: TRBD1; CDR3 length: 18; CDR3 DNA: TGTGCCAGCAGTTGGACAGGGGCGATTGACACAACTAATGAAAAACTGTTTTTT; CDR3 protein: CASSWTGAIDTTNEKLFF
J gene: TRBJ1-2; clone size: few; V gene: TRBV20-1; D gene: TRBD1; CDR3 length: 15; CDR3 DNA: TGCAGTGCTAGAGGCCGGGACAGGGATTCCTATGGCTACACCTTC; CDR3 protein: CSARGRDRDSYGYTF
J gene: TRBJ2-3; clone size: many; V gene: TRBV20-1; D gene: TRBD2; CDR3 length: 15; CDR3 DNA: TGCAGTGGGAGCGGGAGGTCGGGCGACGGAGATACGCAGTATTTT; CDR3 protein: CSGSGRSGDGDTQYF
J gene: TRBJ2-5; clone size: NA; V gene: TRBV12-3/TRBV12-4; D gene: TRBD2; CDR3 length: 13; CDR3 DNA: TGTGCCAGCACCCCCGGGGGGAAGGAGACCCAGTACTTC; CDR3 protein: CASTPGGKETQYF
J gene: TRBJ2-1; clone size: NA; V gene: TRBV2; D gene: TRBD2; CDR3 length: 14; CDR3 DNA: TGTGCCAGCAGCCTTGGCGGGAGAGTCGATGAGCAGTTCTTC; CDR3 protein: CASSLGGRVDEQFF
J gene: TRBJ1-1; clone size: many; V gene: TRBV30; D gene: TRBD1; CDR3 length: 14; CDR3 DNA: TGTGCCTGGAGTAGGACAGGGAAGAACACTGAAGCTTTCTTT; CDR3 protein: CAWSRTGKNTEAFF
J gene: TRBJ2-1; clone size: many; V gene: TRBV5-1; D gene: NA; CDR3 length: 15; CDR3 DNA: TGCGCCAGCAGCCAGAACGTAGGTGGGTCCAATGAGCAGTTCTTC; CDR3 protein: CASSQNVGGSNEQFF
J gene: TRBJ2-1; clone size: many; V gene: TRBV20-1; D gene: TRBD2; CDR3 length: 16; CDR3 DNA: TGCAGTGCTAGAGATCACCTAGCGGGTGGACCACACGAGCAGTTCTTC; CDR3 protein: CSARDHLAGGPHEQFF